The T cell receptor beta chain described here comes from a study of patients and donors after allogeneic stem cell transplantation. TCRdb re-analysed the RT-PCR reads in MiXCR, keeping a single row per CDR3 protein. The sample has 90,000 to 130,000 distinct CDR3 sequences, 35% to 45% seen once. V lost 1 base and J 4 bases, leaving 10 bases between the germline ends. This CDR3 is built from 15 residues. This chain joins TRBV12-3 or TRBV12-4 and TRBJ2-2; perhaps TRBD2 as D (6 bases). The receptor's source is a human donor who was either an allogeneic HSCT recipient or a stem cell or donor lymphocyte infusion donor (not recorded which). It is not recorded whose cells these are; they may come from a transplant donor. Sequenced sample: blood, either unsorted or a sorted T cell fraction (not recorded which). CDR3 nucleotide sequence: TGTGCCAGCAGTTTAGACCTAGCGTTCACCGGGGAGCTGTTTTTT. It translates to CASSLDLAFTGELFF.